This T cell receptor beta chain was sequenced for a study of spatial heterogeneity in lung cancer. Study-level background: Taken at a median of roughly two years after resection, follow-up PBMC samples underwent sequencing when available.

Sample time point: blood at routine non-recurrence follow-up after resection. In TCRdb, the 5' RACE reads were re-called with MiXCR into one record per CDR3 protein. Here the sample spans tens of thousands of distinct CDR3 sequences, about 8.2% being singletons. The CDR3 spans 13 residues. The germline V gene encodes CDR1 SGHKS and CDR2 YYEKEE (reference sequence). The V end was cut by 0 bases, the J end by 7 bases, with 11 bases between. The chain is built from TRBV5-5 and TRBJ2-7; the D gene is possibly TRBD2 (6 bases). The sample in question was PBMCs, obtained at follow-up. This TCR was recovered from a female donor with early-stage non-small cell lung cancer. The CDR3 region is CASSLAREEEQYF. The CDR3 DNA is TGTGCCAGCAGCTTGGCCAGGGAGGAGGAGCAGTACTTC.